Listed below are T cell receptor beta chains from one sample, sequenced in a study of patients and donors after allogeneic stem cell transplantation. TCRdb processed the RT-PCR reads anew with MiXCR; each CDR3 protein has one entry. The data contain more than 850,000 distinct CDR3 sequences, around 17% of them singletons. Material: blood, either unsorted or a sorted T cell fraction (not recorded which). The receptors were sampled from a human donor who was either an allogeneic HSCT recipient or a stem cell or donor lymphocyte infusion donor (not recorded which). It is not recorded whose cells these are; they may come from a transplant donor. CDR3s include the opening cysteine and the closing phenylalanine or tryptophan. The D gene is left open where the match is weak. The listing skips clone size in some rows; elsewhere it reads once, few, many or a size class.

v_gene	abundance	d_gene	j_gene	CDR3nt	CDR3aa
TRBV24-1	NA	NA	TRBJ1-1	TGTGCCACCAGTGATCCCGCCTGGAACACTGAAGCTTTCTTT	CATSDPAWNTEAFF
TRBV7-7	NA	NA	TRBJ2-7	TGTGCTAGCAGCTTGAAAGGGGCCGACGAGCAGTACTTC	CASSLKGADEQYF
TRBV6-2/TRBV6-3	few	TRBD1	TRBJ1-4	TGTGCCAGCAGTTCCCTACAGGGGGCCGGTGAAAAACTGTTTTTT	CASSSLQGAGEKLFF
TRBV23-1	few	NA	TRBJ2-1	TGCGCCAGCAGTCGGTTGCGGGAAAGGGGCAATGAGCAGTTCTTC	CASSRLRERGNEQFF
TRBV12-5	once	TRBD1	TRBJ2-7	TGTGCTAGTGGTTTACAGGGGAAATCATCAAGCTACGAGCAGTACTTC	CASGLQGKSSSYEQYF
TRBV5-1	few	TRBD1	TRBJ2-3	TGCGCCAGCAGCTTAGAAGACAGGGGATATACGCAGTATTTT	CASSLEDRGYTQYF
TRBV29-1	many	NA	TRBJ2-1	TGCAGCGTGGAGGGTAAGTCGCCCTCCTACAATGAGCAGTTCTTC	CSVEGKSPSYNEQFF
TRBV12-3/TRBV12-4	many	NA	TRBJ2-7	TGTGCCAGCAGTTTTTACAGGGAGAGCTCCTACGAGCAGTACTTC	CASSFYRESSYEQYF
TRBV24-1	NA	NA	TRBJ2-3	TGTGCCACCAGTGATTTGCACGGACAGCCCACAGATACGCAGTATTTT	CATSDLHGQPTDTQYF
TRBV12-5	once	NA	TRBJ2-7	TGTGCTAGTGGTTACGACAGTACTACCCTTCACGAGCAGTACTTC	CASGYDSTTLHEQYF
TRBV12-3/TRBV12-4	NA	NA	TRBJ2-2	TGTGCCAGCAGTTTTTACCGGGCCGGGGAGCTGTTTTTT	CASSFYRAGELFF
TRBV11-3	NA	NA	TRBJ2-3	TGTGCCAGCAGCTTGGCTAGCCAGGATACGCAGTATTTT	CASSLASQDTQYF
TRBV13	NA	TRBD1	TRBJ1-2	TGTGCCAGCAGCTTAGACGGACAGGGGCATTATGGCTACACCTTC	CASSLDGQGHYGYTF
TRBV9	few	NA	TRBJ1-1	TGTGCCAGCGCTATGACGGCGAACACTGAAGCTTTCTTT	CASAMTANTEAFF
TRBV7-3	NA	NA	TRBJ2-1	TGTGCCAGCAGCTCACAAACCAATGAGCAGTTCTTC	CASSSQTNEQFF
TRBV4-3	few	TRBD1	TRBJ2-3	TGCGCCAGCAGCCAAGGGACAGGGAAGAGCGATACGCAGTATTTT	CASSQGTGKSDTQYF
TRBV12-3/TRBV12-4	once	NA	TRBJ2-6	TGTGCCAGCAGTTTATTTCCATATGGGGCCAACGTCCTGACTTTC	CASSLFPYGANVLTF
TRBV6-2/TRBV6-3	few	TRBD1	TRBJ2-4	TGTGCCAGCAGTTTCCCCGGGACAGGGGTGACCTTCAAAAACATTCAGTACTTC	CASSFPGTGVTFKNIQYF
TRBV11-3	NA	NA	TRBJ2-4	TGTGCCAGCAGCTTAGGACGGTCTGCCAAAAACATTCAGTACTTC	CASSLGRSAKNIQYF
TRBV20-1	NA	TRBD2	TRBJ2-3	TGCAGTGCTAGAGATCCGACTAGCGGGAGCGTGGATACGCAGTATTTT	CSARDPTSGSVDTQYF
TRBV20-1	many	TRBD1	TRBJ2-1	TGCAGTGCTAGCGAGACAGGGGATTACAATGAGCAGTTCTTC	CSASETGDYNEQFF
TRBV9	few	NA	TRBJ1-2	TGTGCCAGCAGCGATGGCAGGGATTATGGCTACACCTTC	CASSDGRDYGYTF
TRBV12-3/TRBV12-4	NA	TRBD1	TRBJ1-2	TGTGCCAGCAGGCTCCGGGACAGGGGTGAAGGCTACACCTTC	CASRLRDRGEGYTF
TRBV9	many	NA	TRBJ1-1	TGTGCCAGTAGTCCAGGGGCGAACACTGAAGCTTTCTTT	CASSPGANTEAFF
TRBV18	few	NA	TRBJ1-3	TGTGCCAGCTCACCATTAGGGAGAATTGCGGCTGGAAACACCATATATTTT	CASSPLGRIAAGNTIYF
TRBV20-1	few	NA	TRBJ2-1	TGCAGTGCTAGAGCGGGCAGAACCTACAATGAGCAGTTCTTC	CSARAGRTYNEQFF
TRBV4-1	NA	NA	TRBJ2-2	TGCGCCAGCAGCCAAGATCTGGGATGGGGGAGGAACACCGGGGAGCTGTTTTTT	CASSQDLGWGRNTGELFF
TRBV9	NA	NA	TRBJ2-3	TGTGCCAGCAGCGTACGGGGCCGGACGAGCACAGATACGCAGTATTTT	CASSVRGRTSTDTQYF
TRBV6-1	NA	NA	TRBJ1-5	TGTGCCAGCCAACGGAGGAGACTGAGCAATCAGCCCCAGCATTTT	CASQRRRLSNQPQHF
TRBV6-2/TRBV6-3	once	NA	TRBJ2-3	TGTGCCAGCAGAACCGGGCAGGGTAATTTGGGTACGGATACGCAGTATTTT	CASRTGQGNLGTDTQYF
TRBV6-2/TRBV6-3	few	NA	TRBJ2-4	TGTGCCAGCTCGACCCCTGGATCGGGTAACATTCAGTACTTC	CASSTPGSGNIQYF
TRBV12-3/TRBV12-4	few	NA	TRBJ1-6	TGTGCCAGCAGTCCAGGTCGGCAGACCAATTCACCCCTCCACTTT	CASSPGRQTNSPLHF
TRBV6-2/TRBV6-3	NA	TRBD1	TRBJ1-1	TGTGCCAGCGGACTACAGGGGGCGAATACTGAAGCTTTCTTT	CASGLQGANTEAFF
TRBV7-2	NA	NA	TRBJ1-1	TGTGCCAGCAGCTTTCATGGGATGGGGTATGAAGCTTTCTTT	CASSFHGMGYEAFF
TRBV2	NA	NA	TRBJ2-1	TGTGCCAGCAGCCCCCGGGGTAGCCGATTCTACAATGAGCAGTTCTTC	CASSPRGSRFYNEQFF
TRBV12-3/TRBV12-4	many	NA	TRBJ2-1	TGTGCCAGTAGTTTATTGGACACATACAATGAGCAGTTCTTC	CASSLLDTYNEQFF
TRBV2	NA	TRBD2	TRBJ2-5	TGTGCCAGCTGGGGAGCGGGAGCGGAGACCCAGTACTTC	CASWGAGAETQYF
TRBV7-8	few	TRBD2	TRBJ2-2	TGTGCCAGCAGCTTAGTCTCCAACCTAGCGGGCGCGACCGGGGAGCTGTTTTTT	CASSLVSNLAGATGELFF
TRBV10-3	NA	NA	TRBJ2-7	TGTGCCATCAGGACGGGACTCAACTACGAGCAGTACTTC	CAIRTGLNYEQYF
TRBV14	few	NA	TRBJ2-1	TGTGCCAGCAGCCAAGATTGGCAGAATGAGCAGTTCTTC	CASSQDWQNEQFF
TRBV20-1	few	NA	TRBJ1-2	TGCAGTGCTTCCCTCATGGGGGGCGCGAGCTATGGCTACACCTTC	CSASLMGGASYGYTF
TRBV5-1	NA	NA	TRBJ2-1	TGCGCCAGCAGGGTTGCCACTAGTTCTCTCCTCGATGAGCAGTTCTTC	CASRVATSSLLDEQFF
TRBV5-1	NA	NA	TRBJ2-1	TGCGCCAGCAGGTCCAGCGGGCTGGGGAATGAGCAGTTCTTC	CASRSSGLGNEQFF
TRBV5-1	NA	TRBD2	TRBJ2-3	TGCGCCAGCAGCTTGCCAGCGGGAAAAACAGATACGCAGTATTTT	CASSLPAGKTDTQYF
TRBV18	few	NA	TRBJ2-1	TGTGCCAGCTCACCTCAGGACCCAGTAAGGCAGTTCTTC	CASSPQDPVRQFF
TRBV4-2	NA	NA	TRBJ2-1	TGTGCCAGCAGCCAAGAGGGTTTACGGGATGAGCAGTTCTTC	CASSQEGLRDEQFF
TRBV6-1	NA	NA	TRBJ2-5	TGTGCCAGCAGTAACCCGGGACTTAAAGAGACCCAGTACTTC	CASSNPGLKETQYF
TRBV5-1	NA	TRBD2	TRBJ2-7	TGCGCCAGCAGCTTAGGTGGGAGGGCCTTCGAGCAGTACTTC	CASSLGGRAFEQYF
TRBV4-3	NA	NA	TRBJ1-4	TGCGCCAGCAGCCAAGCGCGTGCAGGCTTGGGAGAAAAACTGTTTTTT	CASSQARAGLGEKLFF